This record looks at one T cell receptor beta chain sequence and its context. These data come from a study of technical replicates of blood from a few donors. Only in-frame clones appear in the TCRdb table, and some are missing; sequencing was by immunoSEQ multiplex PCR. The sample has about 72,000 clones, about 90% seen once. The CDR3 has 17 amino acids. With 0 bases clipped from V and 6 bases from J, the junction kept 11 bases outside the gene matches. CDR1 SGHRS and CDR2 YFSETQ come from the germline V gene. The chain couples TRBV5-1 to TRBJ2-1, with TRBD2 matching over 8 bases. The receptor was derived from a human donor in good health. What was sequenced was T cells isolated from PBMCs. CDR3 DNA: TGCGCCAGCAGCTTGGGTCCCCCTGGCGGGAGGATCAATGAGCAGTTCTTC. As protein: CASSLGPPGGRINEQFF.